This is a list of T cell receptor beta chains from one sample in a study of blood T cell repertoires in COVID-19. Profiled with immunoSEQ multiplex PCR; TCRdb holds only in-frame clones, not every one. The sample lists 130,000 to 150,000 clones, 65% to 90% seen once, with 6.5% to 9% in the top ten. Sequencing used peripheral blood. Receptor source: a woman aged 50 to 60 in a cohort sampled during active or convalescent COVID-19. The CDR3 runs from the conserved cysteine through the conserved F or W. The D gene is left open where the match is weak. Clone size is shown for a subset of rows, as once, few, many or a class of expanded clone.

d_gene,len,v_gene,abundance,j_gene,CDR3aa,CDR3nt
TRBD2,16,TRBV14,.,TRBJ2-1,CASSSRTSGFYNEQFF,TGTGCCAGCAGCAGCAGGACTAGCGGGTTCTACAATGAGCAGTTCTTC
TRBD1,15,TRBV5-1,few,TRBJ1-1,CASSPLGQGNTEAFF,TGCGCCAGCAGCCCCCTGGGACAGGGGAACACTGAAGCTTTCTTT
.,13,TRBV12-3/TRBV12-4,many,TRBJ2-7,CASRSRLSYEQYF,TGTGCCAGCAGAAGCAGGCTCTCCTACGAGCAGTACTTC
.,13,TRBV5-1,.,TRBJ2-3,CASRSGGTDTQYF,TGCGCCAGCAGGTCCGGGGGCACAGATACGCAGTATTTT
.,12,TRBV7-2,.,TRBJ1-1,CASSLAAPEAFF,TGTGCCAGCAGCTTAGCGGCCCCGGAAGCTTTCTTT
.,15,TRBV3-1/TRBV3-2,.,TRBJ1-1,CASSQRNSMNTEAFF,TGTGCCAGCAGCCAGAGGAATTCCATGAACACTGAAGCTTTCTTT
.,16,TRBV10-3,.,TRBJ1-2,CAIRETGRAFNYGYTF,TGTGCCATCCGCGAGACCGGGCGGGCTTTTAACTATGGCTACACCTTC
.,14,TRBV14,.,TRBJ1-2,CASRNQDPDYGYTF,TGTGCCAGCAGGAATCAGGATCCGGACTATGGCTACACCTTC
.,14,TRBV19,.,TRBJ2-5,CASSRGGYQETQYF,TGTGCCAGTAGTAGGGGCGGATACCAAGAGACCCAGTACTTC
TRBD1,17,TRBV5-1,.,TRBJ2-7,CASSLDPGQGLNYEQYF,TGCGCCAGCAGCTTGGATCCGGGACAGGGATTAAACTACGAGCAGTACTTC
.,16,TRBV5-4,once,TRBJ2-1,CASSAPGQVGANEQFF,TGTGCCAGCAGCGCCCCTGGGCAGGTTGGGGCCAATGAGCAGTTCTTC
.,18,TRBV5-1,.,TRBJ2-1,CASSLDLGGTARWVEQFF,TGCGCCAGCAGCTTGGATCTTGGGGGGACAGCCCGGTGGGTTGAGCAGTTCTTC
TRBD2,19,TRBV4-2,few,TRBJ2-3,CASSPLASGELHSTDTQYF,TGTGCCAGCAGCCCGTTGGCTAGCGGTGAACTTCATAGCACAGATACGCAGTATTTT
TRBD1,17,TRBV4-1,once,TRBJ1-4,CASSQDPRTGREEKLFF,TGCGCCAGCAGCCAAGATCCCCGGACAGGGCGGGAAGAAAAACTGTTTTTT
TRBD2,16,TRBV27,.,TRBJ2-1,CASRTWTSGKINEQFF,TGTGCCAGCAGAACATGGACTAGCGGGAAAATCAATGAGCAGTTCTTC
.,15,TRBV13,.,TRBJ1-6,CASSSSGFTPSPLHF,TGTGCCAGCAGCTCCTCCGGGTTCACCCCTTCACCCCTCCACTTT
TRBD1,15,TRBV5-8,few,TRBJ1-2,CASSPGQGAYYGYTF,TGTGCCAGCAGCCCGGGACAGGGGGCATACTATGGCTACACCTTC
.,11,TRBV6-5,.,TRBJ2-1,CASSFTGRRIF,TGTGCCAGCAGTTTCACGGGTCGAAGGATCTTC
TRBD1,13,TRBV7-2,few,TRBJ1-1,CASSLDRGTEAFF,TGTGCCAGCAGCTTAGACAGGGGGACTGAAGCTTTCTTT
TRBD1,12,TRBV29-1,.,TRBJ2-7,CSVRQGTYEQYF,TGCAGCGTGCGACAGGGGACCTACGAGCAGTACTTC
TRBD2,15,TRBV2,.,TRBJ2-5,CASSARGGAEETQYF,TGTGCCAGCAGTGCGCGGGGGGGAGCAGAAGAGACCCAGTACTTC
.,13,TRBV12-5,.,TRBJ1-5,CASGLVRGQPQHF,TGTGCTAGTGGTTTGGTAAGAGGGCAGCCCCAGCATTTT
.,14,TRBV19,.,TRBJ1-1,CASSVGQGALKTFF,.
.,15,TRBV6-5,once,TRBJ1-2,CASRGGYSANYGYTF,TGTGCCAGCAGAGGGGGATACAGCGCTAACTATGGCTACACCTTC
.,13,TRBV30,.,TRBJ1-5,CAWSVTGNQPQHF,TGTGCCTGGAGTGTAACAGGGAATCAGCCCCAGCATTTT
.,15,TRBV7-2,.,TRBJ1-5,CASSLSGWSNQPQHF,TGTGCCAGCAGCTTATCTGGCTGGAGCAATCAGCCCCAGCATTTT
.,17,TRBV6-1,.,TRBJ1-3,CASSEVGTVGFRNTIYF,TGTGCCAGCAGTGAAGTTGGGACTGTGGGGTTTCGAAACACCATATATTTT
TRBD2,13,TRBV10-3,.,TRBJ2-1,CAISAGGASEQFF,TGTGCCATCAGCGCGGGGGGGGCCAGTGAGCAGTTCTTC
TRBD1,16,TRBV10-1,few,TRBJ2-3,CASSEPGQGDTDTQYF,TGCGCCAGCAGTGAGCCCGGACAGGGGGACACAGATACGCAGTATTTT
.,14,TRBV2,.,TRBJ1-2,CASSERQTDYGYTF,TGTGCCAGCAGTGAAAGACAGACCGACTATGGCTACACCTTC
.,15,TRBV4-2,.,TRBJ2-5,CASSLRAGDGETQYF,TGTGCCAGCAGCCTACGGGCGGGTGATGGAGAGACCCAGTACTTC
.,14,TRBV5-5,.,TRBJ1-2,CASSPPGSRHGYTF,TGTGCCAGCAGCCCCCCAGGGTCAAGACATGGCTACACCTTC
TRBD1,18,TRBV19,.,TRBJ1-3,CASSIETGTVSSGNTIYF,TGTGCCAGTAGTATAGAAACGGGGACAGTCAGCTCTGGAAACACCATATATTTT
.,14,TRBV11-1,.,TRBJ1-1,CASSQRVEDTEAFF,TGTGCCAGCAGTCAGAGGGTGGAGGACACTGAAGCTTTCTTT
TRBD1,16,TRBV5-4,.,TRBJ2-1,CASSLPGTGIYNEQFF,TGTGCCAGCAGCTTACCCGGGACAGGGATCTACAATGAGCAGTTCTTC
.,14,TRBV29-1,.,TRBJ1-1,CSVWSMRLNTEAFF,TGCAGCGTTTGGTCAATGAGGTTAAACACTGAAGCTTTCTTT
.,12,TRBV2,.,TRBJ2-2,CASSEGRGELFF,TGTGCCAGCAGTGAAGGCAGGGGGGAGCTGTTTTTT
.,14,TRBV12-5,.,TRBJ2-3,CASGLARGADTQYF,TGTGCTAGTGGTTTGGCCAGGGGGGCAGATACGCAGTATTTT
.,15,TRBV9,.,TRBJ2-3,CASSVVGGSTDTQYF,TGTGCCAGCAGCGTAGTTGGAGGAAGCACAGATACGCAGTATTTT
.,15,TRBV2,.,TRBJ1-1,CASRSRAGRQTEAFF,TGTGCCAGCAGATCCAGAGCAGGTCGTCAAACTGAAGCTTTCTTT
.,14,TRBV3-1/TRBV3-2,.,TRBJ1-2,CASSQEGVSHGYTF,TGTGCCAGCAGCCAAGAAGGAGTGTCCCATGGCTACACCTTC
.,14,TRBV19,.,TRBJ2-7,CASSYGTSFYEQYF,TGTGCCAGTAGCTACGGGACATCCTTTTACGAGCAGTACTTC
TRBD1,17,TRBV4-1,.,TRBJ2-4,CASSQIEGGGAKNIQYF,TGCGCCAGCAGCCAAATAGAAGGGGGCGGAGCCAAAAACATTCAGTACTTC
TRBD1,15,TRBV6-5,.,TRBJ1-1,CASRQTGMMNTEAFF,TGTGCCAGCAGACAGACAGGGATGATGAACACTGAAGCTTTCTTT
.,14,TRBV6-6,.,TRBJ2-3,CASSYSTGADTQYF,TGTGCCAGCAGTTACTCTACCGGGGCAGATACGCAGTATTTT